These 19 T cell receptor beta chains share one sample of origin, sequenced in a study of T cell responses to AZD1222 COVID-19 vaccine. Sequencing used immunoSEQ multiplex PCR; TCRdb keeps in-frame clones, though not all of them. The sample has 180,000 or so clones; 85% to 95% are singletons. The sample in question was peripheral blood, obtained on day 0 of AZD1222 vaccination. The source is an adult in good health.

The chain links TRBV5-1 to TRBJ1-6; D not resolved. Between the trimmed V and J ends, which lost 0 bases and 9 bases, there was a span of 7 bases. This CDR3 region has 13 residues. The germline gives CDR1 SGHRS, CDR2 YFSETQ. CDR3 nucleotides: TGCGCCAGCAGCTTGGCCGGGCGTTCACCCCTCCACTTT. Amino acids: CASSLAGRSPLHF.

The V and J genes are TRBV24-1 and TRBJ2-7; maybe TRBD2 (6 bases). The ends were cut back, 4 bases at V and 5 bases at J, with 14 bases in the middle. CDR3 size: 14 residues. CDR1 is KGHDR, CDR2 SFDVKD, per germline. CDR3 loop: CATSDGGGYNEQYF. The CDR3 nucleotides are TGTGCCACCAGTGACGGTGGAGGGTATAACGAGCAGTACTTC.

The gene calls are TRBV30 and TRBJ1-1, with TRBD1 as a possible D gene (6 bases). Germline V lookup: CDR1 GTSNPN, CDR2 SVGIG (reference sequence). The CDR3 spans 14 residues. The ends were cut back, 0 bases at V and 0 bases at J, with 8 bases in the middle. The CDR3 DNA reads as TGTGCCTGGAGTGTCTGGGGGCTGAACACTGAAGCTTTCTTT. This codes for CAWSVWGLNTEAFF.

The gene calls are TRBV5-6 and TRBJ2-1; 10 nucleotides match TRBD2. Germline V gives CDR1 SGHDT, CDR2 YYEEEE. The CDR3 runs 15 residues. V trimming: 3 bases; J trimming: 7 bases; junction bases outside the gene matches: 7. CDR3 region: CASSSMTSGYNEQFF. The CDR3 bases are TGTGCCAGCAGCTCGATGACTAGCGGGTATAATGAGCAGTTCTTC.

The chain carries TRBV28 and TRBJ1-1; 10 bases agree with TRBD1. The junction had 8 bases not matched to a gene; V was cut back by 3 bases and J by 7 bases. Germline V gene data show CDR1 as MDHEN and CDR2 as SYDVKM. This CDR3 has 15 residues. The CDR3 is CASSLGGQGIGEAFF. CDR3 DNA: TGTGCCAGCAGTTTGGGGGGACAGGGGATCGGTGAAGCTTTCTTT.

This rearrangement joins TRBV9 to TRBJ1-4; D is unclear. CDR3 length equals 16 residues. From germline, CDR1 is SGDLS and CDR2 YYNGEE. V dropped 0 bases and J dropped 0 bases, with 9 bases sitting between them. CDR3 sequence (DNA): TGTGCCAGCAGCGTAGGAGGGTACGCAACTAATGAAAAACTGTTTTTT. Protein product: CASSVGGYATNEKLFF.

V and J are TRBV19 and TRBJ2-7; D possibly corresponds to TRBD1 (6 bases). V was shortened by 3 bases and J by 3 bases, with 9 bases between the two germline ends. The CDR3 contains 13 residues. CDR1 is LNHDA and CDR2 is SQIVND in the germline V gene (reference sequence). DNA of the CDR3: TGTGCCAGTAGTATCGAACAGGGCTACGAGCAGTACTTC. It encodes CASSIEQGYEQYF.

The J gene is TRBJ1-2, the V gene TRBV19; D unclear. Trimming removed 4 bases at V and 2 bases at J, with 11 bases between. This CDR3 spans 14 amino acids. In germline, CDR1 is LNHDA, CDR2 SQIVND (reference sequence). As DNA, the CDR3 is TGTGCCAGTAGTAGAGGAGAAACGAACTATGGCTACACCTTC. It yields the protein CASSRGETNYGYTF.

The genes are TRBV30 and TRBJ1-1; D may be TRBD1 (6 bases). Looked up from germline, CDR1 is GTSNPN and CDR2 is SVGIG (reference sequence). With 0 bases removed from V and 4 bases from J, the gap between germline ends came to 9 bases. The CDR3 has 13 residues. In nucleotides, the CDR3 is TGTGCCTGGAGTGTCACAGGGTCCACTGAAGCTTTCTTT. Protein product: CAWSVTGSTEAFF.

The chain uses TRBV29-1 and TRBJ1-4, with TRBD1 as a possible D gene (5 bases). V lost 3 bases, J lost 13 bases, and 9 bases lay in between. The CDR3 is 10 amino acids. Germline assignment: CDR1 SQVTM and CDR2 ANQGSEA. The CDR3 spells CSVEDGGLFF. The CDR3 DNA reads TGCAGCGTTGAGGACGGGGGACTGTTTTTT.

This chain joins TRBV28 and TRBJ1-2, with D possibly TRBD1 on 6 matching bases. The V gene's germline CDR1 is MDHEN and CDR2 SYDVKM. The CDR3 is 12 amino acids. Trimming pared 8 bases from V and 9 bases from J, leaving 16 bases between. This CDR3 is CASHPDSKSYTF. The DNA for the CDR3 is TGTGCCAGCCACCCGGACAGCAAGAGCTACACCTTC.

The genes are TRBV7-2 and TRBJ1-2; D unclear. Trimming shortened V by 3 bases and J by 8 bases, and 16 bases separated the two germline ends. The CDR3 spans 14 residues. Germline assignment: CDR1 SGHTA and CDR2 FQGNSA. Written as DNA, the CDR3 is TGTGCCAGCAGCTTCCAGCCGACACGGCACGGCTACACCTTC. As protein: CASSFQPTRHGYTF.

The rearrangement links TRBV25-1 to TRBJ1-4, with 7 bases fitting TRBD1. CDR3 length equals 14 residues. Unmatched junction bases numbered 2, after V lost 6 bases and J lost 1 base. CDR1 MGHDK and CDR2 SYGVNS come from the germline V gene. The CDR3 DNA is TGTGCCAGCAGGACAGGGAGAACTAATGAAAAACTGTTTTTT. Its translation is CASRTGRTNEKLFF. Variable domain in full (rest from reference TRBV25-1 and TRBJ1-4): EADIYQTPRYLVIGTGKKITLECSQTMGHDKMYWYQQDPGMELHLIHYSYGVNSTEKGDLSSESTVSRIRTEHFPLTLESARPSHTSQYLCASRTGRTNEKLFFGSGTQLSVL.

The chain carries TRBV5-6 and TRBJ1-2; D perhaps matches TRBD1 (5 bases). The CDR3 consists of 15 residues. The ends were cut back, 0 bases at V and 4 bases at J, with 13 bases in the middle. Per germline, CDR1 SGHDT and CDR2 YYEEEE. The DNA of the CDR3 is TGTGCCAGCAGCTTGGACAGGAACGGATTCTATGGCTACACCTTC. As protein: CASSLDRNGFYGYTF.

The rearrangement joins TRBV7-9 to TRBJ1-6; tentatively, D is TRBD1 (6 bases). The CDR3 consists of 15 residues. Between the trimmed V and J ends, which lost 1 base and 9 bases, there was a span of 13 bases. CDR1 is SEHNR, CDR2 FQNEAQ, per germline (reference sequence). This chain's CDR3 is CASSLENYRVSPLHF. The CDR3 DNA sequence: TGTGCCAGCAGCTTAGAAAACTACAGGGTTTCACCCCTCCACTTT.

The V and J genes are TRBV5-1 and TRBJ2-1, with TRBD2 matching over 7 bases. Germline trimming cut 0 bases from V and 2 bases from J; bases unmatched to any gene: 8. This CDR3 contains 17 residues. Germline V gives CDR1 SGHRS, CDR2 YFSETQ. The CDR3 loop is CASSLVGGRKAYNEQFF. DNA of the CDR3: TGCGCCAGCAGCTTGGTAGGCGGGAGAAAGGCCTACAATGAGCAGTTCTTC.

The chain joins TRBV7-9 to TRBJ2-7, with D maybe TRBD1 (5 bases). The germline V gene has CDR1 SEHNR and CDR2 FQNEAQ (reference sequence). The CDR3 contains 14 residues. V was trimmed by 7 bases and J by 0 bases, leaving 13 bases between them. CDR3 region: CASTPQGRSYEQYF. DNA for the CDR3: TGTGCCAGCACCCCCCAGGGCCGCTCCTACGAGCAGTACTTC.

The chain links TRBV6-4 to TRBJ1-5, with unresolved D. There are 13 residues in the CDR3. Per the germline V gene, CDR1 is MRHNA and CDR2 is SNTAGT. The V and J ends lost 4 bases and 2 bases respectively, with 6 bases between them. CDR3 sequence reads: CASSVDRNQPQHF. The CDR3 region has the DNA TGTGCCAGCAGTGTGGACCGCAATCAGCCCCAGCATTTT.

The rearrangement links TRBV6-5 to TRBJ2-2; 11 bases line up with TRBD1. The germline gives CDR1 MNHEY, CDR2 SVGAGI. The CDR3 is 15 residues long. Trimming took 8 bases from V and 5 from J; bases not matched to a gene: 7. CDR3 sequence: CASRQDRGRTGELFF. The DNA of the CDR3 is TGTGCCAGCCGACAGGACAGGGGGCGTACCGGGGAGCTGTTTTTT.